The T cell receptor (beta chain) under discussion was sequenced for a study of blood T cell repertoires in COVID-19 (dated by TCRdb to about 2020). In terms of the full investigation: Samples from collaborators originated in the United States, Italy and Spain and spanned both the acute and convalescent phases of COVID-19. The samples were drawn from two sources: the first 160 participants of the ongoing ImmuneRACE study, and 950 to 1,500 subjects contributed by 6 global collaborators. The repertoires were made available in a free public database intended to serve as a resource for research on the immune response to SARS-CoV-2. The prospective study material was composed of cDNA or gDNA derived from T cells, B-cell-depleted T cells, or PBMCs. HLA class I and class II types, where available, came from metadata supplied by the sample provider rather than from assay-based typing. The dataset comprised deeply sampled blood TCRbeta repertoires from subjects exposed to, actively infected with, or recovered from COVID-19. A de-identified subject ID, COVID-19 status, age in years and sex were almost always included in the sample metadata.

The immunoSEQ Assay, a bias-controlled multiplex PCR, was used to amplify TCRbeta CDR3 regions from genomic DNA. Processing in the source paper ran as follows. The number of nucleated cells in each sample was estimated from the amplification of reference gene primers within the assay. Sequence reads were collapsed and filtered to measure the absolute abundance of every unique TCRbeta CDR3 rearrangement. Productive Simpson clonality was computed per sample as the square root of Simpson's diversity index over productive rearrangements. TCRdb re-hosts the immuneACCESS table, in-frame sequences only. Its copies lack some clones; in the studies checked, an unresolved V gene accounts for under half of them, and the cause for the rest is not known. The DNA was the basis for D and trimming; V, J and clone size are from that table. This sample comprises around 190,000 clones, roughly 79% of them detected only once. Clones ranked in the top ten supply 9.5% to 11% of the sample.

In Seattle, one collaborating source enrolled patients while the infection was active and tracked those patients longitudinally over the course of disease. Collaborating institutions collected whole blood in K2EDTA tubes following their own protocols. For TCRbeta analysis, collaborator samples were shipped as frozen whole blood, as isolated PBMCs, or as DNA extracted from either sample type. Overall study outcomes, separate from this receptor: The amount of clinical and demographic metadata varied by source and participant and was provided uncurated.

Measured from the cysteine to the phenylalanine, the CDR3 is 17 residues long. Only the CDR3 part of the read is kept: 51 bases, read in frame from the first base. Germline trimming: 2 bases from V, 6 bases from J; junction bases outside gene matches: 16. According to the germline V gene, CDR1 reads SGHVS and CDR2 reads FQNEAQ. As regards this clone: It has no known antigen specificity. No quality values exist for individual bases; no much larger clone is one base distant.

Here the chain combines TRBV7-8 and TRBJ2-7; 7 central bases correspond to TRBD2. Sequences were obtained from peripheral blood. This TCR was sampled from a woman in her thirties or forties with COVID-19, enrolled during active disease. In nucleotide form, the sequence is TGTGCCAGCAGCTTATCCCCCCCCCGGGACTACCCTGTCGAGCAGTACTTC. Translated, this is CASSLSPPRDYPVEQYF.